Following are 14 T cell receptor beta chains from one sample sequenced in a study of blood T cell repertoires in COVID-19. TCRdb's copy holds only in-frame clones and misses some; the assay was immunoSEQ multiplex PCR. The sample gives 45,000 to 65,000 clones, about 83% of which show up once; around 17% is in the top ten. The sequencing sample was made of peripheral blood. These receptors were taken from a man in his forties with acute or convalescent COVID-19.

The chain is built from TRBV11-2 and TRBJ2-5; D ambiguous. Germline CDR1 and CDR2: SGHAT and FQNNGV. The CDR3 runs 15 residues. V was clipped by 1 base and J by 4 bases, with 13 bases between them. CDR3 sequence: CASSLGSGIGETQYF. The DNA for the CDR3 is TGTGCCAGCAGCTTAGGGTCAGGTATTGGAGAGACCCAGTACTTC. The full variable domain, completed using reference TRBV11-2 and TRBJ2-5, is EAGVAQSPRYKIIEKRQSVAFWCNPISGHATLYWYQQILGQGPKLLIQFQNNGVVDDSQLPKDRFSAERLKGVDSTLKIQPAKLEDSAVYLCASSLGSGIGETQYFGPGTRLLVL.

The rearrangement uses TRBV2 and TRBJ1-5; no clear D gene. V gave up 5 bases and J gave up 7 bases, with 12 bases separating them. This CDR3 spans 13 amino acids. The V gene's germline CDR1 is SNHLY and CDR2 FYNNEI. Here the CDR3 DNA reads TGTGCCAGCAGTCTCGAAGTGAGGCAGCCCCAGCATTTT. Encoded protein: CASSLEVRQPQHF.

The chain uses TRBV19 and TRBJ1-2, with 10 bases aligning to TRBD1. Per the germline V gene, CDR1 is LNHDA and CDR2 is SQIVND (reference sequence). Trimming took 4 bases from V and 5 from J; bases not matched to a gene: 7. The CDR3 consists of 15 residues. In nucleotides, the CDR3 is TGTGCCAGTAGTACCAACTTGGGACAGGGGTATGGCTACACCTTC. It specifies CASSTNLGQGYGYTF.

The chain has TRBV5-4 and TRBJ1-3; 10 bases match TRBD1. This CDR3 region has 15 residues. The germline CDR1 and CDR2 sequences are SGHNT and YYREEE (reference sequence). V dropped 4 bases and J dropped 2; count of bases not matched to a gene: 3. CDR3 loop: CASSLGQGAGNTIYF. The CDR3 DNA reads as TGTGCCAGCAGCCTCGGACAGGGGGCTGGAAACACCATATATTTT.

The chain uses TRBV24-1 and TRBJ2-1; 8 positions match TRBD2. The V gene's germline CDR1 is KGHDR and CDR2 SFDVKD. The CDR3 consists of 17 residues. The V segment lost 4 bases and the J segment 1 base; nucleotides outside the gene matches: 8. CDR3 sequence reads: CATSEGRSGTSYNEQFF. CDR3 DNA: TGTGCCACCAGTGAGGGGCGTAGCGGGACATCCTACAATGAGCAGTTCTTC.

The J gene is TRBJ1-6, the V gene TRBV30, with D unresolved. Germline lookup yields CDR1 GTSNPN and CDR2 SVGIG (reference sequence). The V end lost 1 base, the J end lost 7 bases, and 8 bases lay between the germline ends. CDR3 length: 13 residues. The CDR3 nucleotides read TGTGCCTGGAGTGGGATACAGAATTCACCCCTCCACTTT. Translated, it gives CAWSGIQNSPLHF.

This clone appeared once. This rearrangement joins TRBV9 to TRBJ2-1, with a tentative D call TRBD1 (5 bases). Germline values: CDR1 SGDLS, CDR2 YYNGEE. This CDR3 has 19 residues. V dropped 0 bases and J dropped 8 bases, with 27 bases sitting between them. The DNA for the CDR3 is TGTGCCAGCAGCGTAGGGCCCGCCCAGGGAATCGGGTTAAGCGATGAGCAGTTCTTC. Translating gives CASSVGPAQGIGLSDEQFF.

The CDR3 bases are TGTGCCAGCAGCCAAGATGTGGAAGCAGGAAAAGCTTTCTTT. Residues: CASSQDVEAGKAFF. The V and J genes are TRBV4-2 and TRBJ1-1, with unresolved D. Between the trimmed V and J ends, which lost 0 bases and 9 bases, there was a span of 14 bases. Germline V gives CDR1 LGHNA, CDR2 YNFKEQ. This CDR3 contains 14 residues.

The V gene is TRBV11-2, the J gene TRBJ1-4, with a tentative D call TRBD1 (6 bases). CDR1 is SGHAT, CDR2 FQNNGV, per germline. The CDR3 length is 14 residues. The V and J ends lost 1 base and 8 bases respectively, with 11 bases between them. CDR3 coding DNA: TGTGCCAGCAGCTTAGCAGGGGTTCGCGAAAAACTGTTTTTT. Encoded protein: CASSLAGVREKLFF.

The chain joins TRBV5-1 to TRBJ1-4, with TRBD1 as a possible D gene (5 bases). The CDR3 spans 15 residues. Germline CDR1 SGHRS, CDR2 YFSETQ. V dropped 0 bases and J dropped 7 bases, with 13 bases sitting between them. This CDR3 reads CASSLDQGMGEKLFF. CDR3 sequence (DNA): TGCGCCAGCAGCTTGGATCAGGGTATGGGTGAAAAACTGTTTTTT.

The chain carries TRBV5-1 and TRBJ2-1; TRBD1 agrees at 12 bases. This CDR3 contains 15 residues. Germline trimming cut 2 bases from V and 7 bases from J; bases unmatched to any gene: 4. CDR1 is SGHRS, CDR2 YFSETQ, per germline. In DNA form, the CDR3 reads TGCGCCAGCAGCTTCGGGACAGGGGGCGGGAATGAGCAGTTCTTC. This gives the protein CASSFGTGGGNEQFF.

The J gene is TRBJ1-2, the V gene TRBV30, with a possible D match to TRBD1 (6 bases). Trimming left V 0 bases short and J 8 bases short, with 16 bases between. This CDR3 spans 14 amino acids. Germline CDR1 GTSNPN, CDR2 SVGIG (reference sequence). In DNA, the CDR3 is TGTGCCTGGAGTGTACGGGCAGGGGCCGTAGGCTACACCTTC. Translated, it gives CAWSVRAGAVGYTF.

The V call is TRBV7-2, the J call TRBJ2-1; 8 nucleotides line up with TRBD2. This CDR3 spans 14 amino acids. Looked up from germline, CDR1 is SGHTA and CDR2 is FQGNSA. The trim removed 5 bases at V and 8 bases at J, leaving 8 bases unmatched. The CDR3 reads CASSGSGTSYEQFF. The CDR3 nucleotides are TGTGCCAGCAGCGGATCCGGGACTAGTTATGAGCAGTTCTTC.

The chain recombines TRBV19 with TRBJ1-1, with 9 positions matching TRBD1. CDR1 is LNHDA, CDR2 SQIVND, per germline (reference sequence). This CDR3 spans 16 amino acids. Trimming took 3 bases from V and 7 from J; bases not matched to a gene: 12. This CDR3 reads CASSMLATGGRFEAFF. CDR3 coding DNA: TGTGCCAGTAGTATGCTGGCGACAGGGGGGAGGTTTGAAGCTTTCTTT.